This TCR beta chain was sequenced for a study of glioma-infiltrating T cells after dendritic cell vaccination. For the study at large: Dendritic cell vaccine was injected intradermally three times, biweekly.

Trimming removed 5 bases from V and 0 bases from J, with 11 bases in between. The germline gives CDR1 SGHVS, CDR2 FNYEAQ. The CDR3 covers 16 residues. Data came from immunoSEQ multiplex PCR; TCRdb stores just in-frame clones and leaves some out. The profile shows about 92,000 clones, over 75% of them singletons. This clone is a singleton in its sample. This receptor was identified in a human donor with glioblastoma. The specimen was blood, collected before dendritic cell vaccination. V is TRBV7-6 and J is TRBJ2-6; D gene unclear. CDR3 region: CASSASSSSGANVLTF. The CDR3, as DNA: TGTGCCAGCAGCGCATCTAGTTCCTCTGGGGCCAACGTCCTGACTTTC. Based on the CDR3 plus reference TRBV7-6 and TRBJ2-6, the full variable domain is GAGVSQSPRYKVTKRGQDVALRCDPISGHVSLYWYRQALGQGPEFLTYFNYEAQQDKSGLPNDRFSAERPEGSISTLTIQRTEQRDSAMYRCASSASSSSGANVLTFGAGSRLTVL.